The source of this TCR beta chain is a study of CD8 T cells in ankylosing spondylitis. With V trimmed by 5 bases and J by 1 base, 8 bases remained unmatched. The CDR3 has 17 amino acids. Germline CDR1 and CDR2: SEHNR and FQNEAQ (reference sequence). About this clonotype: Antigen unknown.

Making the TCR beta libraries involved quantitative 5'-RACE with molecular barcodes. TCRdb passed the 5' RACE reads through MiXCR, listing each CDR3 protein once. Among 350,000 or so distinct CDR3 sequences listed, around 15% were seen once. Study results and limitations: Clones linked with disease were CD8+ and fairly uncommon in the peripheral blood. Ankylosing spondylitis blood appeared to carry a characteristic TCR beta motif of several highly homologous variants.

This TCR came from a male donor with ankylosing spondylitis or in good health (not recorded which). Material: blood, either unsorted or a sorted T cell fraction (not recorded which). The rearrangement uses TRBV7-9 and TRBJ2-2; 9 bases map to TRBD1. CDR3 loop: CASSRWTGAGNTGELFF. The CDR3 DNA is TGTGCCAGCAGCCGCTGGACAGGGGCGGGGAACACCGGGGAGCTGTTTTTT.